This TCR beta chain was found in a study of neurological immune-mediated disorders. This CDR3 has 15 amino acids. Trimming stripped 3 bases from V and 2 bases from J, with 10 bases between. The germline gives CDR1 KGHDR, CDR2 SFDVKD. To note about this clonotype: Its antigen is unknown.

The group of healthy controls was made up of people who were blood bank volunteers in Maryland, USA. Each CDR3 protein gets one entry after TCRdb re-called the 5' RACE reads with MiXCR. The sample lists approximately 30,000 distinct CDR3 sequences, around 21% occurring once. Whole-study results and caveats: HTLV-1-associated myelopathy displayed the greatest TCR clonal expansion, and multiple sclerosis exhibited the smallest, lower than that of healthy controls.

Sequenced input: PBMCs. This rearrangement joins TRBV24-1 to TRBJ2-1; a possible D gene is TRBD1 (6 bases). This sequence was found in a woman aged 60-70 years in good health. CDR3 in amino acids: CATSDRTEAYNEQFF. The CDR3 bases are TGTGCCACCAGTGATCGGACAGAGGCCTACAATGAGCAGTTCTTC.